This record concerns one T cell receptor beta chain sequence. Its antigen is currently unknown. The record originates from a study of PD-1 blockade in classical Hodgkin lymphoma. Study context: Intravenous nivolumab at 3 mg/kg was given to patients every 2 weeks.

Indicated time point: cycle 4 day 1 (C4D1), after less than seven weeks of nivolumab. Every patient experienced relapse after autologous stem cell transplantation, and brentuximab vedotin exposure varied. Whole-study findings and limits: Why repertoires differed is undefined; disease activity or prior therapy possibly contributed. It was reported that newly diagnosed patients had less baseline TCR diversity than healthy donors.

This table comes from immunoSEQ multiplex PCR, and its TCRdb copy is limited to in-frame clones, with some not included. Among 90,000 or so clones listed, more than 70% were seen once. The source was peripheral blood mononuclear cells (PBMCs), collected before the fourth cycle of nivolumab. The receptor's source is a human donor with classical Hodgkin lymphoma.

The CDR3 DNA sequence: TGCAGCGTTGAGTTGAGGGGCAGGGTGAGGACTGAAGCTTTCTTT. It is translated as CSVELRGRVRTEAFF. The chain is built from TRBV29-1 and TRBJ1-1; tentatively, D is TRBD1 (5 bases). The germline CDR1 and CDR2 sequences are SQVTM and ANQGSEA. V gave up 3 bases and J gave up 5 bases, with 19 bases separating them. This CDR3 has 15 amino acids.